These 15 T cell receptor beta chains originate from one sample sequenced in a study of T cell repertoires in cytomegalovirus infection. Their target antigens are unknown. One entry per CDR3 protein results from TCRdb running MiXCR on the reads. This table holds about 830,000 distinct CDR3 sequences, about 30% found once. The material sequenced was cultured CD8+ T cells from PBMCs, taken from culture after CMV antigen stimulation. All receptors derive from a human donor in good health (CMV status not recorded). Some clones in this sample may be carry-over from other donors' samples.

The chain joins TRBV3-1 to TRBJ2-1; the D gene is possibly TRBD2 (5 bases). Germline-derived CDR1 and CDR2 are LGHDT and YNNKEL (reference sequence). The CDR3 runs to 15 residues. V dropped 6 bases and J dropped 5 bases, with 17 bases sitting between them. CDR3 bases: TGTGCCAGCAGGGCCACTAGTGCCCCTAACAATGAGCAGTTCTTC. Translation: CASRATSAPNNEQFF.

The rearrangement links TRBV6-2 or TRBV6-3 to TRBJ2-1; unclear D gene. CDR1 and CDR2 (germline): MNHEY, SVGEGT. Deletions cut 5 bases from V and 4 bases from J, with 9 bases between. The CDR3 has 13 amino acids. For the CDR3, the DNA is TGTGCCAGCAGTGAGACATTATACAATGAGCAGTTCTTC. Translated: CASSETLYNEQFF.

This clonotype was detected only a few times. The V gene is TRBV4-1, the J gene TRBJ1-1; D not certain. CDR1 is MGHRA, CDR2 YSYEKL, per germline. CDR3 length equals 14 residues. V was trimmed by 6 bases and J by 10 bases, leaving 21 bases between them. In DNA form, the CDR3 reads TGCGCCAGCAGGAGAGGCCGTACCGACCCTGTAGCTTTCTTT. It specifies CASRRGRTDPVAFF.

The chain combines TRBV27 with TRBJ1-5; maybe TRBD1 (5 bases). With 6 bases removed from V and 5 bases from J, the gap between germline ends came to 14 bases. Germline V lookup: CDR1 MNHEY, CDR2 SMNVEV (reference sequence). CDR3 length: 14 amino acids. The CDR3 is CASSLDSPHQPQHF. The CDR3 coding sequence is TGTGCCAGCAGCCTCGACAGCCCACATCAGCCCCAGCATTTT.

The chain employs TRBV14 and TRBJ1-1; D not resolved. CDR3 length: 13 residues. The V end was cut by 7 bases, the J end by 1 base, with 10 bases between. Germline V gene lookup returns CDR1 SGHDN and CDR2 FVKESK. The CDR3 reads CASKEVANTEAFF. As DNA, the CDR3 is TGTGCCAGCAAAGAGGTAGCGAACACTGAAGCTTTCTTT.

V gene TRBV15 combines with J gene TRBJ2-7; possibly TRBD2 for D (6 bases). The CDR3 covers 17 residues. Germline V gives CDR1 LNHNV, CDR2 YYDKDF (reference sequence). V was clipped by 3 bases and J by 3 bases, with 21 bases between them. CDR3 residues: CATSRGDGWGVLYEQYF. As DNA, the CDR3 is TGTGCCACCAGCAGGGGAGATGGTTGGGGGGTCCTCTACGAGCAGTACTTC.

The chain links TRBV6-2 or TRBV6-3 to TRBJ2-3; D possibly uses TRBD1 or TRBD2 (6 bases each). This CDR3 comprises 12 residues. V was pared by 8 bases and J by 7 bases, with 13 bases between. From germline, CDR1 is MNHEY and CDR2 SVGEGT. The CDR3, as DNA: TGTGCCAGCCGGGGGCTACAGAATACGCAGTATTTT. Its protein is CASRGLQNTQYF.

This clonotype has just a few counts. The chain links TRBV6-6 to TRBJ1-1; D unclear. V gave up 2 bases and J gave up 1 base, with 14 bases separating them. Germline CDR1 and CDR2: MNHNY and SVGAGI (reference sequence). The CDR3 totals 16 residues. CDR3: CASSYPSISKNTEAFF. The CDR3 DNA follows: TGTGCCAGCAGTTACCCCTCCATAAGCAAGAACACTGAAGCTTTCTTT.

This clonotype was observed at least ten times. This chain joins TRBV7-6 and TRBJ1-1; the D gene is possibly TRBD1 (5 bases). CDR1 is SGHVS and CDR2 is FNYEAQ in the germline V gene. The CDR3 length is 14 residues. V was trimmed by 5 bases and J by 0 bases, leaving 10 bases between them. CDR3 sequence: CASSPGLMNTEAFF. The DNA of the CDR3 is TGTGCCAGCAGCCCGGGACTGATGAACACTGAAGCTTTCTTT.

V and J are TRBV5-1 and TRBJ1-1; 10 bases fit TRBD1. The CDR3 has 14 amino acids. V shed 4 bases, J shed 6 bases, and the junction held 6 bases outside the gene matches. Germline lookup yields CDR1 SGHRS and CDR2 YFSETQ. CDR3 nucleotides: TGCGCCAGCAGCGGGGGGACAGGGGAGCCTGAAGCTTTCTTT. This gives the protein CASSGGTGEPEAFF.

The chain joins TRBV27 to TRBJ1-2; 9 nucleotides align to TRBD1. The CDR3 runs to 14 residues. Germline CDR1 MNHEY, CDR2 SMNVEV (reference sequence). V dropped 5 bases and J dropped 6; count of bases not matched to a gene: 7. CDR3 coding DNA: TGTGCCAGCAGTAGCGGGACAGGGATTGATGGCTACACCTTC. Residues: CASSSGTGIDGYTF.

This clonotype came up a few times. J is TRBJ2-1 and V is TRBV27, with D uncertain. The V gene's germline CDR1 is MNHEY and CDR2 SMNVEV (reference sequence). CDR3 size: 14 residues. The germline V and J ends were trimmed by 4 bases and 8 bases, with 15 bases remaining between them. The CDR3 DNA sequence: TGTGCCAGCAGTTCTTGGACCTCGCCGGATGAGCAGTTCTTC. Amino acid sequence: CASSSWTSPDEQFF.

This clonotype was counted at least ten times. This chain connects TRBV7-2 to TRBJ2-3; 16 nucleotides agree with TRBD2. From germline, CDR1 is SGHTA and CDR2 FQGNSA. Trimming removed 5 bases from V and 0 bases from J; junction bases left unmatched: 8. The CDR3 is 19 residues long. The CDR3 region is CASSLGLAGGHASTDTQYF. DNA for the CDR3: TGTGCCAGCAGCCTGGGACTAGCGGGGGGGCACGCTAGCACAGATACGCAGTATTTT.

This rearrangement joins TRBV7-9 to TRBJ2-2; possible D gene TRBD2, 5 bases. Germline-derived CDR1 and CDR2 are SEHNR and FQNEAQ (reference sequence). The ends were cut back, 8 bases at V and 1 base at J, with 8 bases in the middle. The CDR3 spans 13 residues. CDR3 amino acids: CASAAGNTGELFF. Here the CDR3 DNA reads TGTGCCAGCGCTGCGGGGAACACCGGGGAGCTGTTTTTT. Together with reference TRBV7-9 and TRBJ2-2, the CDR3 gives the full variable domain: DTGVSQNPRHKITKRGQNVTFRCDPISEHNRLYWYRQTLGQGPEFLTYFQNEAQLEKSRLLSDRFSAERPKGSFSTLEIQRTEQGDSAMYLCASAAGNTGELFFGEGSRLTVL.

This clonotype turned up a few times. The CDR3 loop reads CASSGGDLGYYEQYF. CDR3 bases: TGTGCCAGCAGCGGGGGGGATTTGGGTTACTACGAGCAGTACTTC. The chain combines TRBV7-2 with TRBJ2-7; 7 nucleotides line up with TRBD2. Germline loops: CDR1 SGHTA, CDR2 FQGNSA. There are 15 residues in the CDR3. With V trimmed by 5 bases and J by 3 bases, 10 bases remained unmatched. Full variable domain (remainder filled in from reference TRBV7-2 and TRBJ2-7): GAGVSQSPSNKVTEKGKDVELRCDPISGHTALYWYRQSLGQGLEFLIYFQGNSAPDKSGLPSDRFSAERTGGSVSTLTIQRTQQEDSAVYLCASSGGDLGYYEQYFGPGTRLTVT.